This TCR beta chain was retrieved from a study of blood T cell repertoires in COVID-19. Overall study context: Acute and convalescent COVID-19 samples came from the United States, Italy and Spain. From T cells, B-cell-depleted T cells, or PBMCs came the material, which was cDNA or gDNA.

Authors' analysis steps: Researchers report that nucleated cell counts were estimated from reference gene primer amplification. This table comes from immunoSEQ multiplex PCR, and its TCRdb copy is limited to in-frame clones, with some not included. V and J calls and clone size are those listed in that table; D and trimming were worked out from the DNA. The sample has around 190,000 clones; 80% to 90% are singletons. The sequence was collected from a man aged 25 to 40 with acute or convalescent COVID-19. Source material: peripheral blood.

The CDR3 here is CATLALGTDTQYF. The CDR3 region has the DNA TGTGCCACCCTAGCGTTGGGCACAGATACGCAGTATTTT. This chain links TRBV6-5 with TRBJ2-3, with D possibly being TRBD2 (6 bases). V gave up 10 bases and J gave up 1 base, with 12 bases separating them. The CDR3 spans 13 residues. The germline CDR1 and CDR2 sequences are MNHEY and SVGAGI.